Listed here are 12 T cell receptor beta chains from one sample, sequenced in a study of blood T cell repertoires in COVID-19. Here immunoSEQ multiplex PCR was the method, and the copy in TCRdb shows in-frame clones only, minus some. Of roughly 180,000 clones listed, almost 85% are singletons. Sequencing was done on a sample of peripheral blood. The receptor source for this set is a middle-aged man who had recovered from COVID-19.

This rearrangement joins TRBV7-8 to TRBJ1-2; D perhaps matches TRBD1 (5 bases). The germline gives CDR1 SGHVS, CDR2 FQNEAQ. Trimming removed 2 bases at V and 8 bases at J, with 15 bases between. The CDR3 loop spans 14 amino acids. The CDR3 DNA follows: TGTGCCAGCAGCTTAACCCCAGGGTTAAAAGGCTACACCTTC. Its translation is CASSLTPGLKGYTF.

This clone was seen a single time. V and J are TRBV10-3 and TRBJ2-1; D perhaps matches TRBD2 (6 bases). The CDR3 sequence is 15 residues long. Per the germline V gene, CDR1 is ENHRY and CDR2 is SYGVKD. Trimming took off 6 bases at V and 4 bases at J, with 16 bases between the two ends. The CDR3, as DNA: TGTGCCATCAGCGGGGGAAGAGACGGATACAATGAGCAGTTCTTC. Protein sequence: CAISGGRDGYNEQFF.

CDR3 DNA: TGTGCCAGCAGTGACTCCGGGGGGGATGGCTACACCTTC. Translating it yields CASSDSGGDGYTF. The chain links TRBV6-4 to TRBJ1-2; TRBD1 is a possible D gene (5 bases). The germline V gene encodes CDR1 MRHNA and CDR2 SNTAGT. The CDR3 runs to 13 residues. V was cut by 0 bases and J by 6 bases, with 8 bases left in between.

The chain is built from TRBV7-8 and TRBJ2-5, with TRBD1 matching over 10 bases. Germline V gives CDR1 SGHVS, CDR2 FQNEAQ. The junction had 8 bases not matched to a gene; V was cut back by 5 bases and J by 5 bases. CDR3 size: 15 residues. CDR3 coding DNA: TGTGCCAGCAGCCCGCAAACGGGACAGGGGGAGACCCAGTACTTC. This translates into CASSPQTGQGETQYF.

The chain combines TRBV7-9 with TRBJ1-1; D is ambiguous. CDR3 length equals 14 residues. V lost 2 bases to trimming and J lost 0 bases, with 7 bases between them. The germline V gene encodes CDR1 SEHNR and CDR2 FQNEAQ (reference sequence). CDR3 bases: TGTGCCAGCAGCTTACTGGCCGTGAACACTGAAGCTTTCTTT. Amino acid sequence: CASSLLAVNTEAFF.

This clone turned up a few times. The chain carries TRBV7-3 and TRBJ1-5; perhaps TRBD1 as D (5 bases). Germline lookup yields CDR1 SGHTA and CDR2 FQGTGA. This CDR3 has 14 amino acids. V was pared by 5 bases and J by 6 bases, with 14 bases between. CDR3 protein: CASSRRQFFQPQHF. Here the CDR3 DNA reads TGTGCCAGCAGCCGAAGACAGTTCTTTCAGCCCCAGCATTTT. Full variable domain (outside the CDR3, taken from reference TRBV7-3 and TRBJ1-5): GAGVSQTPSNKVTEKGKYVELRCDPISGHTALYWYRQSLGQGPEFLIYFQGTGAADDSGLPNDRFFAVRPEGSVSTLKIQRTERGDSAVYLCASSRRQFFQPQHFGDGTRLSIL.

This rearrangement joins TRBV27 to TRBJ2-7, with 10 nucleotides matching TRBD2. This CDR3 spans 15 amino acids. The V segment lost 5 bases and the J segment 9 bases; nucleotides outside the gene matches: 13. Germline CDR1 is MNHEY and CDR2 is SMNVEV (reference sequence). As DNA, the CDR3 is TGTGCCAGCAGTCCCGCGCTAGCGGGGGATCTGTTGCAGTACTTC. This gives the protein CASSPALAGDLLQYF.

The chain links TRBV6-4 to TRBJ2-3; 8 bases agree with TRBD2. The V and J ends lost 4 bases and 0 bases, in that order; junction bases with no gene match: 0. The CDR3 is made up of 14 amino acids. CDR1 is MRHNA, CDR2 SNTAGT, per germline. The CDR3 sequence: CASSASGSTDTQYF. CDR3 in DNA: TGTGCCAGCAGTGCTAGCGGGAGCACAGATACGCAGTATTTT.

V is TRBV6-5 and J is TRBJ2-7; 8 positions match TRBD1. Germline lookup yields CDR1 MNHEY and CDR2 SVGAGI. Trimming cost V 6 bases and J 4 bases; bases outside gene matches: 8. The CDR3 loop spans 14 amino acids. The CDR3 DNA reads TGTGCCAGCAGATTGACAGGGGAAGTATACGAGCAGTACTTC. This encodes CASRLTGEVYEQYF.

This sequence joins TRBV5-4 and TRBJ1-5; D is uncertain. The CDR3 length is 18 residues. Germline CDR1 reads SGHNT; CDR2 reads YYREEE (reference sequence). Trimming removed 4 bases at V and 0 bases at J, with 20 bases between. CDR3 coding DNA: TGTGCCAGCAGCCTTAAAAGGTCGGCAGGCGATAGCAATCAGCCCCAGCATTTT. This encodes CASSLKRSAGDSNQPQHF.

This clone was observed a few times. V gene TRBV6-2 or TRBV6-3 combines with J gene TRBJ2-7; D possibly corresponds to TRBD2 (6 bases). V shed 5 bases and J shed 7 bases, with 12 bases lying between them. Germline V gene lookup returns CDR1 MNHEY and CDR2 SVGEGT. The CDR3 length is 12 residues. The DNA for the CDR3 is TGTGCCAGCAGTCCCGGGGGTACGGAGCAGTACTTC. Amino acids: CASSPGGTEQYF.

The chain couples TRBV20-1 to TRBJ2-4, with TRBD2 matching 9 bases. Germline lookup yields CDR1 DFQATT and CDR2 SNEGSKA (reference sequence). Trimming took 3 bases from V and 3 from J; bases not matched to a gene: 12. This CDR3 is 17 amino acids long. In nucleotides, the CDR3 is TGCAGTGCTAGTCTAGCGGGGCCGACGGGAGGCAAAAACATTCAGTACTTC. Its protein is CSASLAGPTGGKNIQYF.